These 15 T cell receptor beta chains share one sample of origin, sequenced in a study of vaccination and CD4 T cells after COVID-19. The Oncomine TCR Beta short-read assay generated sequence data from the DNA of cultured CD4+ T cells. One entry per CDR3 protein, called by TCRdb with MiXCR from the PCR reads. The sample contains approximately 12,000 distinct CDR3 sequences, more than 45% of which appear only once. Treatment reported: roughly ten-day PBMC culture with coronavirus spike peptide pools or control peptides (ViraFEST assay). These receptors' targets are unknown. Sequenced: CD4+ T cells from blood, cultured in vitro. The receptors here all came from a human donor who had recovered from COVID-19.

V is TRBV19 and J is TRBJ1-2, with 7 positions matching TRBD1. The V gene's germline CDR1 is LNHDA and CDR2 SQIVND (reference sequence). The CDR3 is 14 residues long. V shed 6 bases, J shed 4 bases, and the junction held 8 bases outside the gene matches. The DNA for the CDR3 is TGTGCCAGTAGCCCCCAAACAGGGGCCTATGGCTACACCTTC. This encodes CASSPQTGAYGYTF.

This clonotype was counted only a few times. This sequence joins TRBV6-4 and TRBJ2-3, with D possibly TRBD2 on 6 matching bases. This CDR3 spans 15 amino acids. The germline gives CDR1 MRHNA, CDR2 SNTAGT. The germline V and J ends were trimmed by 5 bases and 1 base, with 13 bases remaining between them. The CDR3 nucleotides read TGTGCCAGCAGTTCCTCCGGAGGGGGCACAGATACGCAGTATTTT. Encoded protein: CASSSSGGGTDTQYF.

The chain recombines TRBV20-1 with TRBJ1-1; D is undetermined. The germline V gene encodes CDR1 DFQATT and CDR2 SNEGSKA (reference sequence). CDR3 size: 10 residues. CDR3 in DNA: TGCAGCAGTGACAACCCTGAAGCTTTCTTT. Its translation is CSSDNPEAFF.

The J gene is TRBJ1-2, the V gene TRBV28, with D uncertain. Germline CDR1 and CDR2: MDHEN and SYDVKM. This CDR3 is 12 amino acids long. The germline V and J ends were trimmed by 2 bases and 8 bases, with 9 bases remaining between them. The CDR3 loop reads CASSLRGSGYTF. The DNA of the CDR3 is TGTGCCAGCAGTTTACGGGGAAGCGGCTACACCTTC.

This clonotype was picked up a small number of times. The V and J genes are TRBV19 and TRBJ1-1; a weak D match, TRBD1 (5 bases). Looked up from germline, CDR1 is LNHDA and CDR2 is SQIVND (reference sequence). The ends were cut back, 7 bases at V and 2 bases at J, with 20 bases in the middle. CDR3 length: 16 amino acids. CDR3 region: CASTWGEGGRNTEAFF. In DNA form, the CDR3 reads TGTGCCAGTACCTGGGGGGAGGGCGGGAGAAACACTGAAGCTTTCTTT. Using reference TRBV19 and TRBJ1-1 for the parts outside the CDR3, the full variable domain is DGGITQSPKYLFRKEGQNVTLSCEQNLNHDAMYWYRQDPGQGLRLIYYSQIVNDFQKGDIAEGYSVSREKKESFPLTVTSAQKNPTAFYLCASTWGEGGRNTEAFFGQGTRLTVV.

As DNA, the CDR3 is TGTGCCAGCAGCTTATCGAGCACCGGGGAGCTGTTTTTT. It yields the protein CASSLSSTGELFF. The genes are TRBV7-9 and TRBJ2-2; D is unresolved. This CDR3 has 13 residues. Germline values: CDR1 SEHNR, CDR2 FQNEAQ (reference sequence). V lost 2 bases, J lost 4 bases, and 5 bases lay in between.

The V and J genes are TRBV6-1 and TRBJ1-6; tentatively, D is TRBD1 (5 bases). V lost 6 bases and J 1 base, leaving 13 bases between the germline ends. The CDR3 runs to 16 residues. The V gene's germline CDR1 is MNHNS and CDR2 SASEGT. DNA of the CDR3: TGTGCCAGCAGCCCGAGAGGGGTTTCCTATAATTCACCCCTCCACTTT. Protein product: CASSPRGVSYNSPLHF.

The rearrangement uses TRBV20-1 and TRBJ1-1, with 12 bases fitting TRBD1. The trim removed 0 bases at V and 8 bases at J, leaving 7 bases unmatched. Per the germline V gene, CDR1 is DFQATT and CDR2 is SNEGSKA (reference sequence). The CDR3 totals 15 residues. This CDR3 is CSARDRDRGHREAFF. DNA of the CDR3: TGCAGTGCTAGAGATCGGGACAGGGGGCACCGAGAAGCTTTCTTT.

The chain combines TRBV20-1 with TRBJ1-2; no clear D gene. The V gene's germline CDR1 is DFQATT and CDR2 SNEGSKA (reference sequence). The V end lost 3 bases, the J end lost 1 base, and 9 bases lay between the germline ends. This CDR3 is built from 13 residues. This CDR3 is CSASPNSNYGYTF. The CDR3, as DNA: TGCAGTGCTAGCCCCAACAGTAACTATGGCTACACCTTC.

The genes are TRBV19 and TRBJ1-5, with 9 bases lining up with TRBD1. J gave up 3 bases and V 3 bases, and 6 bases lay outside the gene matches. Germline loops: CDR1 LNHDA, CDR2 SQIVND (reference sequence). The CDR3 extends over 16 amino acids. The CDR3 DNA is TGTGCCAGTAGTATGTGGGGACAGGGCCCCAATCAGCCCCAGCATTTT. Its translation: CASSMWGQGPNQPQHF.

This chain joins TRBV28 and TRBJ1-1; no reliable D call. This CDR3 is built from 11 residues. V was pared by 6 bases and J by 1 base, with 3 bases between. Germline lookup yields CDR1 MDHEN and CDR2 SYDVKM. CDR3 in DNA: TGTGCCAGCAGGACGAACACTGAAGCTTTCTTT. It codes for CASRTNTEAFF.

There are a few counts of this clonotype. This rearrangement joins TRBV15 to TRBJ1-5; the D is unclear. The germline V and J ends were trimmed by 3 bases and 3 bases, with 9 bases remaining between them. Germline CDR1 LNHNV, CDR2 YYDKDF (reference sequence). CDR3 size: 14 residues. CDR3 DNA sequence: TGTGCCACCAGCAGGACCCCTCTCAATCAGCCCCAGCATTTT. Amino acids: CATSRTPLNQPQHF.

The chain has TRBV19 and TRBJ2-2, with 8 bases fitting TRBD2. Germline V gene sequence: CDR1 LNHDA, CDR2 SQIVND (reference sequence). J gave up 1 base and V 4 bases, and 2 bases lay outside the gene matches. The CDR3 has 15 amino acids. This chain's CDR3 is CASSNLAGNTGELFF. CDR3 coding DNA: TGTGCCAGTAGTAATCTAGCGGGGAACACCGGGGAGCTGTTTTTT. Complete variable domain (other parts from reference TRBV19 and TRBJ2-2): DGGITQSPKYLFRKEGQNVTLSCEQNLNHDAMYWYRQDPGQGLRLIYYSQIVNDFQKGDIAEGYSVSREKKESFPLTVTSAQKNPTAFYLCASSNLAGNTGELFFGEGSRLTVL.

This sequence joins TRBV15 and TRBJ1-1; D is unclear. CDR1 and CDR2 from the germline V gene are LNHNV and YYDKDF (reference sequence). Trimming stripped 0 bases from V and 3 bases from J, with 14 bases between. The CDR3 contains 16 residues. CDR3 region: CATSRDSGVGYTEAFF. The CDR3 DNA sequence: TGTGCCACCAGCAGAGATAGTGGGGTCGGGTACACTGAAGCTTTCTTT.

The V gene is TRBV2, the J gene TRBJ2-3, with D uncertain. V lost 4 bases, J lost 5 bases, and 13 bases lay in between. From germline, CDR1 is SNHLY and CDR2 FYNNEI. CDR3 length: 14 amino acids. The CDR3 reads CASSGFGFQDTQYF. The CDR3 DNA reads as TGTGCCAGCAGTGGTTTTGGGTTTCAAGATACGCAGTATTTT.